Included here is one T cell receptor (beta chain) sequence, with context. Its target is not known. The read falls 3 residues short of the CDR3 end, and the missing part is taken from the germline J gene. All CVID subjects were on immunoglobulin replacement for at least one year. CVID subjects were neither ill nor on immunomodulatory or immunosuppressive medication at sampling. The sample is drawn from a study of T cell clonality in common variable immunodeficiency. Whole-study findings and limits: Fewer deletions and N-nucleotide insertions were reportedly seen in common variable immunodeficiency TCR beta sequences.

Equal genomic DNA amounts from CVID and control samples were sequenced. Sequencing was performed with immunoSEQ multiplex PCR; in TCRdb, only in-frame clones are kept and a portion is missing. Captured here are 20,000 to 30,000 clones, none seen once; the top ten comprise 24%. This CDR3 spans 13 amino acids. Trimming took 2 bases from V and 4 from J, leaving 8 bases between them. Germline V gene lookup returns CDR1 SGHTA and CDR2 FQGTGA. This clonotype was obtained from a human donor with common variable immunodeficiency. Source material: peripheral blood mononuclear cells. The genes are TRBV7-3 and TRBJ2-5; no reliable D call. The part of the CDR3 DNA that was read is TGTGCCAGCAGCTTACGGTCCGGAGAGACC. As protein: CASSLRSGET. The whole CDR3 is CASSLRSGETQYF.